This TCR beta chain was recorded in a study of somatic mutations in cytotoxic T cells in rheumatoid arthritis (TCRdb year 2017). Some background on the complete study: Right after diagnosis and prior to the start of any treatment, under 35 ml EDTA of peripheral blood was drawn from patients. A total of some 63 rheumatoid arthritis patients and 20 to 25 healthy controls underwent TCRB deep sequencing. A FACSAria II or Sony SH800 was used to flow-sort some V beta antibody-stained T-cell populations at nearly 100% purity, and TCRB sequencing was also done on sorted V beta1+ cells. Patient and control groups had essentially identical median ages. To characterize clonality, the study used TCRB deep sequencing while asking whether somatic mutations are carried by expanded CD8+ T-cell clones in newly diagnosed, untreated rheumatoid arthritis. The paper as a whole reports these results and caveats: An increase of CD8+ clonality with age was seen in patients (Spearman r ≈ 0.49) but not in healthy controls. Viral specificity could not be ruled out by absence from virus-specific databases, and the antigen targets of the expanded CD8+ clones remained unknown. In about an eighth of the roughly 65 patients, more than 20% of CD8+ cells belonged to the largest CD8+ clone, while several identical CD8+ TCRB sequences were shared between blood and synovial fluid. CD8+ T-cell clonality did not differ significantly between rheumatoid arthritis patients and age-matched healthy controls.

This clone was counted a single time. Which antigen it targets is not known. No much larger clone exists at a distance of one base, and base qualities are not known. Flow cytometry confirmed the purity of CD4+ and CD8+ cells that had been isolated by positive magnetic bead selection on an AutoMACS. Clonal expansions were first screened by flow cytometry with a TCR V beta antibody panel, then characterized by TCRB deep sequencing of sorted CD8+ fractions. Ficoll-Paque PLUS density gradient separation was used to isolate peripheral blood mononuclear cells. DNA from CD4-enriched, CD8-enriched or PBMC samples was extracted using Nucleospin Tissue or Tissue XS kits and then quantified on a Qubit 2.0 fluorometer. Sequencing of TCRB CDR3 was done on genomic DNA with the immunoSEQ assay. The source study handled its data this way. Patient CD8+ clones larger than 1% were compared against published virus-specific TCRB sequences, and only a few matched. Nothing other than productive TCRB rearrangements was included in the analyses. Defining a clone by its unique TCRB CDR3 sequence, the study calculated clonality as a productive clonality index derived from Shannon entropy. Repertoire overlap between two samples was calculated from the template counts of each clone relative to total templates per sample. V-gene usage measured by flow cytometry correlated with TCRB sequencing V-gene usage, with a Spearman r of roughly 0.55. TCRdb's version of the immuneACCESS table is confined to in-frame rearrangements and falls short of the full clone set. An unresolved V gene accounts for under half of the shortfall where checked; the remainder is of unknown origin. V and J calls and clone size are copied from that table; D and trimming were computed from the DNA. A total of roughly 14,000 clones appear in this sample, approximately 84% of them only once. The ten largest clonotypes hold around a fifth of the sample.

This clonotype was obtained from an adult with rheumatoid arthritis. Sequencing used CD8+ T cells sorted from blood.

The CDR3: CASSLGWGQNYEQYF. The nucleotide sequence is given as TGTGCCAGCAGCTTGGGTTGGGGACAGAACTACGAGCAGTACTTC. The chain is assembled from TRBV5-6 and TRBJ2-7; 7 bases in between match TRBD1. Including the terminal cysteine and phenylalanine, the CDR3 comprises 15 residues. Only the CDR3 portion is preserved as DNA: 45 bases, with reading frame beginning at the first base. From the germline V gene, CDR1 is SGHDT and CDR2 is YYEEEE. V is cut back by 0 bases and J by 3 bases, with 6 bases in the junction unmatched.